This T cell receptor (beta chain) was sequenced for a study of CD8+CD57+ T cells in acquired aplastic anemia. Overall study results and limits: Between patients and controls, over 25 CD8+ CDR3 sequences were found in common.

In its sample, this clonotype was seen many times. The antigen is not known. The CDR3 runs 15 residues. Per the germline V gene, CDR1 is SGHDT and CDR2 is YYEEEE. Trimming pared 4 bases from V and 0 bases from J, leaving 11 bases between. An expansion of CD8+CD57+ cells by flow cytometry had been shown in patients chosen for sequencing. Prior therapy had not been administered to any patient at the time of blood sampling. Both TCR beta VDJ combination and CDR3 sequence profiling were carried out. Genomic DNA was the template for this profiling. A single record per CDR3 protein comes from TCRdb applying MiXCR to the reads. The sample consists of over 150,000 distinct CDR3 sequences, 48% of them appearing once.

The rearrangement links TRBV5-6 to TRBJ2-1; a weak D match, TRBD1 (5 bases). Source material: sorted CD4+, CD8+, or CD8+CD57+ T cells (not recorded which) from PBMCs. The sequence was collected from a human donor with aplastic anemia. CDR3 protein: CASSRDSSSYNEQFF. In nucleotides, the CDR3 is TGTGCCAGCAGCCGAGACAGCAGCTCCTACAATGAGCAGTTCTTC.